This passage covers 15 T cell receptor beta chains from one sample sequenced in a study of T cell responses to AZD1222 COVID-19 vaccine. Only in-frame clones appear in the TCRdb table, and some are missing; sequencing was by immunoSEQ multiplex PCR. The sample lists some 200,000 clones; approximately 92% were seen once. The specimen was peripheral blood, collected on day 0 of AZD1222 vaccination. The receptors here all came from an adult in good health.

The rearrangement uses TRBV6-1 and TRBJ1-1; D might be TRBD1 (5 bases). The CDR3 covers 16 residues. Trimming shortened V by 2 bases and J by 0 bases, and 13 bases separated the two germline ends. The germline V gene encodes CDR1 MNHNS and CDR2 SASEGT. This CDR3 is CASSETGYLMNTEAFF. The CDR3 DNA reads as TGTGCCAGCAGTGAAACAGGTTATTTGATGAACACTGAAGCTTTCTTT.

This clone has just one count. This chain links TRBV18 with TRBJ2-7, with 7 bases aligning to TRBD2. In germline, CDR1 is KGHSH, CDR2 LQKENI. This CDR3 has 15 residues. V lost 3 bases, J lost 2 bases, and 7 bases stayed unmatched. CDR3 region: CASSPSSGRAYEQYF. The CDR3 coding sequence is TGTGCCAGCTCACCGTCTAGCGGAAGAGCCTACGAGCAGTACTTC. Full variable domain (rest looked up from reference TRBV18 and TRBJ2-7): NAGVMQNPRHLVRRRGQEARLRCSPMKGHSHVYWYRQLPEEGLKFMVYLQKENIIDESGMPKERFSAEFPKEGPSILRIQQVVRGDSAAYFCASSPSSGRAYEQYFGPGTRLTVT.

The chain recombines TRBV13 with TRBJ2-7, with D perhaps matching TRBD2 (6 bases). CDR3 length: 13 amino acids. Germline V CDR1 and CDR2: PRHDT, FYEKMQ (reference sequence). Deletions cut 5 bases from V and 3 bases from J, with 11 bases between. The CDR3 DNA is TGTGCCAGCAGCCCCCGGGGGAACTACGAGCAGTACTTC. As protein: CASSPRGNYEQYF.

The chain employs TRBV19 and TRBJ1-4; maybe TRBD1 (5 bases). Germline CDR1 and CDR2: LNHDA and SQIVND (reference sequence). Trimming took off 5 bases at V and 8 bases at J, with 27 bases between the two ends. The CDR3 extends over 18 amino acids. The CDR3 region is CASSLRRDLAKSGEKLFF. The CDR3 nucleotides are TGTGCCAGTAGTCTCCGCCGGGACCTAGCAAAATCGGGGGAAAAACTGTTTTTT.

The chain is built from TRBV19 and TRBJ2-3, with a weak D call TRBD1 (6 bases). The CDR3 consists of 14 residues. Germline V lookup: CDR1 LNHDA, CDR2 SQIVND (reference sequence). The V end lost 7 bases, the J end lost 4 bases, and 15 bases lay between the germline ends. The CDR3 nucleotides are TGTGCCAGTAATTCAGGGGATCGCGCAGATACGCAGTATTTT. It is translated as CASNSGDRADTQYF.

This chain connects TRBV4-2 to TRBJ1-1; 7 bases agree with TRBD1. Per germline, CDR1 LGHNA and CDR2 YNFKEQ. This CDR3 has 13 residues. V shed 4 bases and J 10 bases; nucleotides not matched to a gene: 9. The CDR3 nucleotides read TGTGCCAGCAGCCCGAGTCAGGGGGAGTCAGCTTTCTTT. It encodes CASSPSQGESAFF.

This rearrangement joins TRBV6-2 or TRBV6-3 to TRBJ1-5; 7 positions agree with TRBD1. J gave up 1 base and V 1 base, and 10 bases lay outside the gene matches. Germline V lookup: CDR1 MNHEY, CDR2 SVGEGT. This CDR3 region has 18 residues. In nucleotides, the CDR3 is TGTGCCAGCAGTTACTTAGGGGGCAAGGGTTTAAGCAATCAGCCCCAGCATTTT. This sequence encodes CASSYLGGKGLSNQPQHF.

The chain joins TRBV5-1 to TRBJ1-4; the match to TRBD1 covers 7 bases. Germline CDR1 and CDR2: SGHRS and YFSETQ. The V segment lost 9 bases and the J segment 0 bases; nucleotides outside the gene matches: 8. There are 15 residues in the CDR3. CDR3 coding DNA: TGCGCCACTCGACAGGGAGACCCAACTAATGAAAAACTGTTTTTT. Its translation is CATRQGDPTNEKLFF.

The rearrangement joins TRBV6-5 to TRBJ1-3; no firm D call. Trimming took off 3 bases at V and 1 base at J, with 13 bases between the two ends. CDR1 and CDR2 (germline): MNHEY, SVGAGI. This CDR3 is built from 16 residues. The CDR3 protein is CASSYTHSRSGNTIYF. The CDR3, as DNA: TGTGCCAGCAGTTATACACATTCAAGGTCTGGAAACACCATATATTTT.

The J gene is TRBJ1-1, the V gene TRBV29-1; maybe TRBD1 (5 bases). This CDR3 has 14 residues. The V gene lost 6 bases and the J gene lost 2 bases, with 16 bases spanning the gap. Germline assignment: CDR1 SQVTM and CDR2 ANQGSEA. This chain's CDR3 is CSVAGTGPNTEAFF. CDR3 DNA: TGCAGCGTAGCCGGTACAGGACCTAACACTGAAGCTTTCTTT.

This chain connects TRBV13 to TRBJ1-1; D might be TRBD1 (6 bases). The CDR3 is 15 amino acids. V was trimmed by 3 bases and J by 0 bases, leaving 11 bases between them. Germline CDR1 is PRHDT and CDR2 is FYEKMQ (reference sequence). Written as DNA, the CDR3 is TGTGCCAGCAGCTTTCTAGGGGGTCTGAACACTGAAGCTTTCTTT. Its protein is CASSFLGGLNTEAFF.

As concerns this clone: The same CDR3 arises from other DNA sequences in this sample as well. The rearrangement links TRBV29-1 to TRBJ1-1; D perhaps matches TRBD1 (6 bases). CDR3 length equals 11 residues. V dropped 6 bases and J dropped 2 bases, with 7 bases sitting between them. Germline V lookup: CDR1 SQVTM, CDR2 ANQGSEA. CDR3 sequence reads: CSVGANTEAFF. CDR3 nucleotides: TGCAGCGTGGGGGCCAACACTGAAGCTTTCTTT.

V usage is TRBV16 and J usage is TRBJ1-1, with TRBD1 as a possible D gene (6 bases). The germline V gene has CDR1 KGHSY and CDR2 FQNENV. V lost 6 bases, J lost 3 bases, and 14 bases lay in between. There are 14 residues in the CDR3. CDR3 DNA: TGTGCCAGCAGAGGGGGGGCAGCGGACACTGAAGCTTTCTTT. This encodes CASRGGAADTEAFF.

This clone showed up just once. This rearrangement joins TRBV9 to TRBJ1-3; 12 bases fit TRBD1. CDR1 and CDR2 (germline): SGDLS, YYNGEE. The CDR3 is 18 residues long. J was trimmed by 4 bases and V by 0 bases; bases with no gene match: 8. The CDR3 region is CASSVDLGTGGVGNTIYF. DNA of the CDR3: TGTGCCAGCAGCGTAGATCTCGGGACAGGGGGCGTCGGAAACACCATATATTTT. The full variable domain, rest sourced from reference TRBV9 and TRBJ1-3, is DSGVTQTPKHLITATGQRVTLRCSPRSGDLSVYWYQQSLDQGLQFLIQYYNGEERAKGNILERFSAQQFPDLHSELNLSSLELGDSALYFCASSVDLGTGGVGNTIYFGEGSWLTVV.

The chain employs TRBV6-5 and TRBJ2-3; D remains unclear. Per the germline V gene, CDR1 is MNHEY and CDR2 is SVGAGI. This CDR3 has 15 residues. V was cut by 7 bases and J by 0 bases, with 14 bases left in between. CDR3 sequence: CASKVAFTSTDTQYF. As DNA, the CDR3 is TGTGCCAGCAAAGTCGCATTCACTAGCACAGATACGCAGTATTTT.